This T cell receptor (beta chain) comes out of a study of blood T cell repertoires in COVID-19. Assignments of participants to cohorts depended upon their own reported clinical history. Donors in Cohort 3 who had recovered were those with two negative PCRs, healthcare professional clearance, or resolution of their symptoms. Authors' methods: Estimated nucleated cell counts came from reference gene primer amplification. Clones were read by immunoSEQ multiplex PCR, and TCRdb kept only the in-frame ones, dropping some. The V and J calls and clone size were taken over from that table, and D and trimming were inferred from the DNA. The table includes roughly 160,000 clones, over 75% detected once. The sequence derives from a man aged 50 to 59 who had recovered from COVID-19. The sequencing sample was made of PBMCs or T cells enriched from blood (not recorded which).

The CDR3 spells CASSGLPGQGINEAFF. The CDR3 DNA reads as TGTGCCAGTAGTGGACTCCCGGGACAGGGGATAAATGAAGCTTTCTTT. The chain carries TRBV19 and TRBJ1-1, with 10 bases fitting TRBD1. V lost 5 bases, J lost 7 bases, and 13 bases stayed unmatched. Germline CDR1 and CDR2: LNHDA and SQIVND (reference sequence). The length of the CDR3 is 16 residues. The entire variable domain, with the rest obtained from reference TRBV19 and TRBJ1-1, is as follows: DGGITQSPKYLFRKEGQNVTLSCEQNLNHDAMYWYRQDPGQGLRLIYYSQIVNDFQKGDIAEGYSVSREKKESFPLTVTSAQKNPTAFYLCASSGLPGQGINEAFFGQGTRLTVV.